The entry that follows covers one TCR beta chain sequence. This clonotype was seen at least ten times. What this receptor recognizes is not known. The input lacks base qualities; no much larger clone sits a single base away. The record originates from a study of tumor and adjacent non-tumor tissue in lung cancer (dated by TCRdb to 2017 to 2018). Some background on the complete study: Of the cohort, over 9 patients had adenocarcinoma, 2 had squamous cell carcinoma and 1 had small cell lung cancer. The roughly 15 patients were aged about 31 to 85 years, included around ten men and 5 women, and had TNM stage I to III disease. In total, sequencing yielded fewer than 150 million productive TCRbeta reads, which works out to an average of approximately 4.2 million reads per sample. The study compared bulk TCRbeta repertoires from lung tumor tissue and matched distant non-tumor lung tissue of about 14 lung cancer patients. A few dozen paired specimens, one tumor and one normal lung sample per patient, were profiled by TCRbeta CDR3 sequencing.

Library method: multiplex PCR. The reads were generated on an Illumina HiSeq 2500. Following protocols modified from ARM-PCR, the researchers constructed TCRbeta libraries through three rounds of nested PCR with primers (Table S4). Before sequencing, PCR products in the 200-500 bp range were cut out of the gel and cleaned up using the QIAquick gel extraction kit. The source study handled its data this way. Trimmomatic was used to clean the reads, FLASH was used to merge the reads into complete CDR3 sequences, and MiTCR was used to assign the reads to V(D)J germline segments. Clonal diversity was computed as the inverse Simpson's index with VDJtools. In-frame sequences lacking a premature stop codon were counted as productive reads. TCRdb reanalyzed the raw reads on its own, using fastp at Q25 for trimming and MiXCR for clone calling, and kept in-frame beta chains. Each CDR3 protein appears once, grouped with its most common genes and DNA. The V and J calls were determined by TCRdb, not by the authors. This sample lists approximately 90,000 distinct CDR3 sequences; less than 75% were detected once. The ten most abundant clones make up 15% to 20% of the sample.

From the germline V gene, CDR1 is SGHRS and CDR2 is YFSETQ. Counted from cysteine to phenylalanine, this CDR3 has 14 amino acids. Just the 42-base CDR3 DNA is kept, in frame starting at base 1. Unmatched junction bases come to 7, with V trimmed by 4 bases and J by 4 bases. Overall results and qualifications from the work: A significantly larger cumulative share of the repertoire was made up by the top 100 clones in normal lung than in tumor tissue. With only approximately 16 patients in the cohort, the authors noted that larger samples and more detailed clinical data are needed. Peripheral blood was not sequenced, so blood TCRbeta repertoires were not examined in the lung cancer patients of the study. The sequencing platform is not named in the methods, and unique molecular identifiers are not mentioned. Younger patients had significantly higher TCR diversity, and higher tumor TCR diversity was associated with shorter overall and disease-free survival. Tumor tissue showed significantly higher TCR diversity (inverse Simpson) than normal lung tissue, at 431.37 vs 166.20 (P = 0.0075, Mann-Whitney U test).

Bulk unsorted tissue served as the source for RNA extraction, and RNA quality was assessed using a NanoDrop ND-1000 and an Agilent 2100. The donors were newly diagnosed lung cancer patients admitted for thoracic surgery in China from August to November 2014 who had not received prior chemotherapy. Patients with previous radiotherapy or chemotherapy, or with another concurrent cancer, were excluded from the study. Surgical tissue pieces of about 1-2.3 cm3 were preserved in RNAlater solution and were kept at -80 degrees C until use. The TCR sequence derives from a man in his sixties with non-small cell lung cancer. The material sequenced was lung tumor tissue. The chain joins TRBV5-1 to TRBJ1-2, with TRBD1 identical over 7 junction bases. The DNA sequence follows: TGCGCCAGCAGCCCAGGGGGACCGTCCTATGGCTACACCTTC. Translated, this gives CASSPGGPSYGYTF.